This entry concerns a single TCR beta chain. What it binds is not known. The sample originates from a study of lymphopenia after photon versus proton radiotherapy. Overall study results and limits: After lymphocyte nadir, photon-treated repertoires showed oligoclonal expansion, especially CD8+ Temra. Proton therapy kept repertoires fairly stable, unlike photons, which gained effector/memory cells. A bigger post-nadir fall in TCR diversity correlated inversely with survival time in deceased patients. Better survival with proton therapy was suggested as possible, not demonstrated.

CDR3 length equals 13 residues. Trimming removed 3 bases at V and 7 bases at J, with 11 bases between. Germline V lookup: CDR1 SGDLS, CDR2 YYNGEE. The assay was immunoSEQ multiplex PCR, and TCRdb's table has in-frame clones only and misses some. The repertoire holds 70,000 to 95,000 clones, with about 83% as singletons. This material consisted of peripheral blood, taken from a patient treated with proton-based radiotherapy. This rearrangement joins TRBV9 to TRBJ1-5, with D possibly being TRBD1 (6 bases). The clonotype was recovered from a man between 60 and 75 years old with pancreatic cancer. The CDR3, as DNA: TGTGCCAGCAGCGACCCGGGACAACAGCCCCAGCATTTT. Amino acid sequence: CASSDPGQQPQHF.